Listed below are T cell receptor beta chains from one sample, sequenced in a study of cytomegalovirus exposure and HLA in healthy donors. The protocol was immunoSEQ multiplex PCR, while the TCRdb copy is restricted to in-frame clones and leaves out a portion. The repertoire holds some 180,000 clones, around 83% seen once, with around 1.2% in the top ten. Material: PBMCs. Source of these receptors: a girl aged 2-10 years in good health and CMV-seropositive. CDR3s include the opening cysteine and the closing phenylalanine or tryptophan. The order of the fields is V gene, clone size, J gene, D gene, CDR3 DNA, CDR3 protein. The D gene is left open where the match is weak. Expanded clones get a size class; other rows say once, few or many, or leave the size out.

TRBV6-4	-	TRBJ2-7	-	TGTGCCAGCAGTTATGGATTCGGGTACGAGCAGTACTTC	CASSYGFGYEQYF
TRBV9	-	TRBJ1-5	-	TGTGCCAGCAGCGTAGGGGGCGAAGGGCTCCAGCATTTT	CASSVGGEGLQHF
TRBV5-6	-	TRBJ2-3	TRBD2	TGTGCCAGCAGCTCGGCAAGGTGGGCTAGCGGCGAAGTGGGGCAGTATTTT	CASSSARWASGEVGQYF
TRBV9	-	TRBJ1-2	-	TGTGCCAGCAGCGTAGCTAGCTCTAACTATGGCTACACCTTC	CASSVASSNYGYTF
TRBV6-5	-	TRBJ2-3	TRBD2	TGTGCCAGCAGTTATGGGCGGGGGGTAGATACGCAGTATTTT	CASSYGRGVDTQYF
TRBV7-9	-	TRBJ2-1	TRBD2	TGTTCCAGCAGCTTAGGCCGGGGGGCGGGAGGGTACAATGAGCAGTTCTTC	CSSSLGRGAGGYNEQFF
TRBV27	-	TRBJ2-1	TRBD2	TGTGCCAGCAGTTTCGCTGGGACTATCAATGAGCAGTTCTTC	CASSFAGTINEQFF
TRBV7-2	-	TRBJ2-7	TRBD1	TGTGCCAGCAGCCGATACTGGACAGGGATTGCGACCTACGAGCAGTACTTC	CASSRYWTGIATYEQYF
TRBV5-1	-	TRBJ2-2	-	TGCGCCAGCGTCCGGGGGGACAGGCTTCCAGGGGGTAACGTCGGGGAGCTGTTTTTT	CASVRGDRLPGGNVGELFF
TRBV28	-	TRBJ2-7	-	TGTGCCAGCAGCCCTCGGAGCTTAGGTCCCTACGAGCAGTACTTC	CASSPRSLGPYEQYF
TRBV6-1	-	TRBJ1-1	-	TGTGCCAGCTCTATGGAGAGAATGAACACTGAAGCTTTCTTT	CASSMERMNTEAFF
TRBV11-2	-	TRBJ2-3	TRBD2	TGTGCCAGCAGCTTATACAGCGGGGGCACAGATACGCAGTATTTT	CASSLYSGGTDTQYF
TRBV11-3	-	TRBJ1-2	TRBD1	TGTGCCAGCAGCTTAAGGTCCGGGACAGAAGCTGGCTACACCTTC	CASSLRSGTEAGYTF
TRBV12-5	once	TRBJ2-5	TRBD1	TGTGCTAGTGGGGCAGGGGGCGCGCTAGAGACCCAGTACTTC	CASGAGGALETQYF
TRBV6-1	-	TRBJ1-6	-	TGTGCCAGCAGCGGACAAGGGCTGAGATCACCCCTCCACTTT	CASSGQGLRSPLHF
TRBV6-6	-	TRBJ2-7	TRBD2	TGTGCCAGCAGTTACGAGACTAGCGGGACCTACGAGCAGTACTTC	CASSYETSGTYEQYF
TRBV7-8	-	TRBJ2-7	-	TGTGCCAGCAGCTTACACCTCTTATCAGACTCCGACTCCTACGAGCAGTACTTC	CASSLHLLSDSDSYEQYF
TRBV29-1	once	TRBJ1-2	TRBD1	TGCAGCGCCGGGACAGGGGTTGGCTACACCTTC	CSAGTGVGYTF
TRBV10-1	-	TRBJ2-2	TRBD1	TGCGCCAGCAGTGTTTCAGGGGGTTCCGGGGAGCTGTTTTTT	CASSVSGGSGELFF
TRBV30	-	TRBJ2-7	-	TGTGCCTGGAGTGTGACTTACGAGCAGTACTTC	CAWSVTYEQYF
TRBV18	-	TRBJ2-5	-	TGTGCCAGCTCAGTTCGCGGATCTCAAGAGACCCAGTACTTC	CASSVRGSQETQYF
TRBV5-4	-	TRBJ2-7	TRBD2	TGTGCCAGCAGCCCCGGGACTAGCCCCTACGAGCAGTACTTC	CASSPGTSPYEQYF
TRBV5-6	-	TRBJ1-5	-	TGTGCCAGCAGCTTGGGGCAGGGCGAACAGCCCCAGCATTTT	CASSLGQGEQPQHF
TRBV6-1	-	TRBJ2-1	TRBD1	TGTGCCAGCAGTGGACAGGGCTCCTACAATGAGCAGTTCTTC	CASSGQGSYNEQFF
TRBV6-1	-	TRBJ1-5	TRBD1	TGTGCCAGTAATGGGGACAGGGGAAGACAGCCCCAGCATTTT	CASNGDRGRQPQHF
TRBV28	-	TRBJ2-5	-	TGTGCCAGCAGTCTCCTCGACAGCGTAGAGACCCAGTACTTC	CASSLLDSVETQYF
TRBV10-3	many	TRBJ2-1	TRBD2	TGTGCCATCAGTGGCCGGACTAGCGGGACGCCTTTCGCCACGAATGAGCAGTTCTTC	CAISGRTSGTPFATNEQFF
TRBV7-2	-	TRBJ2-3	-	TGTGCCAGCAGCTTAATAACTAGGAGCACAGATACGCAGTATTTT	CASSLITRSTDTQYF
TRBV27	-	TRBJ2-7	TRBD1	TGTGCCAGCAGTAAGGGACCCTGGGACAGGGCCCACGAGCAGTACTTC	CASSKGPWDRAHEQYF
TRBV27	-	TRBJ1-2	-	TGTGCCATCAGGGGCCAGGGTAAAAATGGCTACACCTTC	CAIRGQGKNGYTF
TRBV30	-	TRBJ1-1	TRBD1	TGTGCCTGGACCCTAGACAGGGGGTCCACTGAAGCTTTCTTT	CAWTLDRGSTEAFF
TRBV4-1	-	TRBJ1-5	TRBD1	TGCGCCAGCAGCCTCGCCGGGACAGCTAGCAATCAGCCCCAGCATTTT	CASSLAGTASNQPQHF
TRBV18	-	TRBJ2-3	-	TGTGCCAGCTCAATCAAGGGGTCTTCTAGCACAGATACGCAGTATTTT	CASSIKGSSSTDTQYF
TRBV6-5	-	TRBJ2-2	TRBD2	TGTGCCAGCAGTTACCGTTGGGGGGGTCTGTTTTTT	CASSYRWGGLFF
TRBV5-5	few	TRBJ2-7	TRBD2	TGTGCCAGCAGTGTGGGACTAGCGGGAGTCGGTTCCTACGAGCAGTACTTC	CASSVGLAGVGSYEQYF
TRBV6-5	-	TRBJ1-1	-	TGTGCCAGCAGTAACCGGGACATTCGAGAAGCTTTCTTT	CASSNRDIREAFF
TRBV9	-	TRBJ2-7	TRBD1	TGTGCCAGCAGCGTATATGGGACAGGGTTTAACGAGCAGTACTTC	CASSVYGTGFNEQYF
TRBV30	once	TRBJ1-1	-	TGTGCCTGGATCCAGGGGCTCGGCGCTTTCTTT	CAWIQGLGAFF
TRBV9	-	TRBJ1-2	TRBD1	TGTGCCAGCAGCACCTCGACAGGGGGGTATGGCTACACCTTC	CASSTSTGGYGYTF
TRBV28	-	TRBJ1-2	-	TGTGCCAGCAGGGATACCGGGTCCTCCTTTTATGGCTACACCTTC	CASRDTGSSFYGYTF
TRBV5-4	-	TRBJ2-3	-	TGTGCCAGCAGCTTGTGGTCGGGGGAATACACAGATACGCAGTATTTT	CASSLWSGEYTDTQYF
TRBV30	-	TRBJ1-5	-	TGTGCCTGGGAGGACAGAGAAGGTCAGCCCCAGCATTTT	CAWEDREGQPQHF
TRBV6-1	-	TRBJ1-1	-	TGTGCCAGCAGTAATCAGGGCCAGGGAAGGACTGAAGCTTTCTTT	CASSNQGQGRTEAFF
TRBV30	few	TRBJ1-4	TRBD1	TGTGCCTGGAGGAGACAGGGGCTAGGGAAACTGTTTTTT	CAWRRQGLGKLFF
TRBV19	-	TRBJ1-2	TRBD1	TGTGCCAGTAGTCTCCACCGGGACAGGGGGATGAACTATGGCTACACCTTC	CASSLHRDRGMNYGYTF
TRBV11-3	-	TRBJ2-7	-	TGTGCCAGCAGCCCCCACGAGAGCTACGAGCAGTACTTC	CASSPHESYEQYF
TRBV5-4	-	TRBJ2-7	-	TGTGCCAGCAGCTTGGACAAGACCTACGAGCAGTACTTC	CASSLDKTYEQYF
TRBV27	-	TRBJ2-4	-	TGTGCCAGCAGTCCCCTCTTTTCGGCCAAAAACATTCAGTACTTC	CASSPLFSAKNIQYF
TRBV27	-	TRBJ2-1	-	TGTGCCAGCAAAGTTATCGGCTACAATGAGCAGTTCTTC	CASKVIGYNEQFF
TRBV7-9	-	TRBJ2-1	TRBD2	TGTGCCAGCAGCTTAGGAGCTAGCGGGAGTAATGAGCAGTTCTTC	CASSLGASGSNEQFF
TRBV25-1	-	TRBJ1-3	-	TGTGCCAGCAGTGGTACAGGGTGGGCTGGAAACACCATATATTTT	CASSGTGWAGNTIYF
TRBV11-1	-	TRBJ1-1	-	TGTGCCAGCAGCTTAGGGGCCTTCACTGAAGCTTTCTTT	CASSLGAFTEAFF
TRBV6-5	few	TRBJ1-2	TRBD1	TGTGCCAGCAGTGGCACCGGGACAGTCTATGGCTACACCTTC	CASSGTGTVYGYTF
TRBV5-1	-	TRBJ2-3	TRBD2	TGCGCCAGCAGCGGGAGTGTTAGCGGGGGGGCAGATACGCAGTATTTT	CASSGSVSGGADTQYF
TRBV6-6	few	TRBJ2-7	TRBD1	TGTGCCAGCAGGCCCGACAGGGTAAAGGGGCAGTACTTC	CASRPDRVKGQYF